The rows below give T cell receptor beta chains drawn from one sample of a study of blood T cell repertoires in COVID-19. The data were produced by immunoSEQ multiplex PCR, yet TCRdb's version contains in-frame clones alone and is incomplete. The data contain more than 45,000 clones, 70% to 90% of them singletons. The specimen was peripheral blood. These receptor sequences come from a man aged 65 to 85 with acute or convalescent COVID-19. Each CDR3 is given without its conserved first and last residue. Fields, in order: CDR3 protein, D gene, V gene. D genes are given only for firm matches.

CDR3aa: ASSQGNIDRGDGYT; d_gene: TRBD1; v_gene: TRBV14
CDR3aa: ATSDTASGYNEQF; d_gene: TRBD2; v_gene: TRBV24-1
CDR3aa: ASSLSAGRGDTQY; d_gene: TRBD2; v_gene: TRBV7-2
CDR3aa: ASSRRTETQY; d_gene: -; v_gene: TRBV3-1/TRBV3-2
CDR3aa: ATSPPASGQETQY; d_gene: TRBD2; v_gene: TRBV10-3
CDR3aa: SVEGRMSRGLQETQY; d_gene: TRBD1; v_gene: TRBV29-1
CDR3aa: ASRRGTNSPLH; d_gene: -; v_gene: TRBV3-1/TRBV3-2
CDR3aa: ASSQRLDRPEAF; d_gene: -; v_gene: TRBV4-2
CDR3aa: ASSDFLMAKNIQY; d_gene: -; v_gene: TRBV21-1
CDR3aa: ASSMTSGPANTGELF; d_gene: TRBD2; v_gene: TRBV5-1
CDR3aa: ASRESGTSQF; d_gene: TRBD2; v_gene: TRBV28
CDR3aa: ATSTLAGGYTGELF; d_gene: TRBD2; v_gene: TRBV15
CDR3aa: ASQALPGQAGPRVGELF; d_gene: TRBD1; v_gene: TRBV5-1
CDR3aa: ASRSWDIGDTEAF; d_gene: -; v_gene: TRBV2
CDR3aa: ASSRPGTGGTGELF; d_gene: TRBD1; v_gene: TRBV19
CDR3aa: ASSYAVGGYT; d_gene: -; v_gene: TRBV12-3/TRBV12-4
CDR3aa: ASSLQGAGLNTEAF; d_gene: TRBD1; v_gene: TRBV7-2
CDR3aa: ASSSGHRNEQF; d_gene: -; v_gene: TRBV11-3
CDR3aa: ASSEYRGSSYNEQF; d_gene: -; v_gene: TRBV25-1
CDR3aa: ASSPVRQTNYGYT; d_gene: -; v_gene: TRBV5-4
CDR3aa: ASSYAGGSYEQY; d_gene: TRBD2; v_gene: TRBV6-5
CDR3aa: ASSQDFGGSGTDTQY; d_gene: -; v_gene: TRBV4-1
CDR3aa: ASTLRGTSGGYNEQF; d_gene: TRBD2; v_gene: TRBV27
CDR3aa: ATSPLGLELF; d_gene: -; v_gene: TRBV24-1
CDR3aa: ASSQEGWEDLGELF; d_gene: -; v_gene: TRBV4-3
CDR3aa: ASSLGGTQY; d_gene: -; v_gene: TRBV7-3
CDR3aa: ASSYGPRGEKLF; d_gene: -; v_gene: TRBV6-2/TRBV6-3
CDR3aa: ASSPGGDEQY; d_gene: TRBD2; v_gene: TRBV18
CDR3aa: ASSPSTARNTIY; d_gene: -; v_gene: TRBV4-3
CDR3aa: SVSTQGEQF; d_gene: -; v_gene: TRBV29-1
CDR3aa: SVGGQGQGYT; d_gene: TRBD1; v_gene: TRBV29-1
CDR3aa: ASSPGTVSYNEQF; d_gene: TRBD1; v_gene: TRBV19
CDR3aa: ASKQASGTYEQY; d_gene: TRBD2; v_gene: TRBV5-1
CDR3aa: ASSLGSGRGNQPQH; d_gene: -; v_gene: TRBV7-8
CDR3aa: SVEFFLLSYNEQF; d_gene: -; v_gene: TRBV29-1
CDR3aa: ASSSHYEQY; d_gene: -; v_gene: TRBV27
CDR3aa: ASSPGLATEQF; d_gene: TRBD2; v_gene: TRBV14
CDR3aa: ASSQSRGNQPQH; d_gene: TRBD1; v_gene: TRBV16
CDR3aa: ASSLRGSASTEAF; d_gene: -; v_gene: TRBV11-1
CDR3aa: ASSQGGGEGDTQY; d_gene: TRBD2; v_gene: TRBV3-1/TRBV3-2
CDR3aa: ASILQYYEQY; d_gene: -; v_gene: TRBV2
CDR3aa: ASSEPRGGLNYGYT; d_gene: -; v_gene: TRBV10-2
CDR3aa: ASSLNEGTGELF; d_gene: -; v_gene: TRBV5-4
CDR3aa: ASKTRGENTGELF; d_gene: -; v_gene: TRBV2
CDR3aa: ASSSGQGAADTQY; d_gene: TRBD1; v_gene: TRBV7-7
CDR3aa: ASSVGMRLQETQY; d_gene: -; v_gene: TRBV9
CDR3aa: ASETGTADQPQH; d_gene: TRBD1; v_gene: TRBV28
CDR3aa: ASSLTSGLIYEQY; d_gene: TRBD2; v_gene: TRBV4-1
CDR3aa: ASSFGTPEAF; d_gene: -; v_gene: TRBV5-4
CDR3aa: ASRGTGENEQF; d_gene: TRBD1; v_gene: TRBV11-3
CDR3aa: AAADRGGNTIY; d_gene: TRBD1; v_gene: TRBV24-1
CDR3aa: ASSLTDTQY; d_gene: -; v_gene: TRBV27
CDR3aa: ASSPRTGLTGYT; d_gene: TRBD1; v_gene: TRBV7-9
CDR3aa: ASSAGWGGTEAF; d_gene: -; v_gene: TRBV7-8
CDR3aa: ASSPVPGQGDTQY; d_gene: TRBD1; v_gene: TRBV5-1
CDR3aa: ASSVFGQGKTEAF; d_gene: TRBD1; v_gene: TRBV9
CDR3aa: ATSDPGDSDLGGYT; d_gene: -; v_gene: TRBV24-1
CDR3aa: ASARHKTGGAETQY; d_gene: TRBD1; v_gene: TRBV19
CDR3aa: ASSLGSGGYNEQF; d_gene: -; v_gene: TRBV5-1
CDR3aa: ASSVGGRAGDEQF; d_gene: TRBD2; v_gene: TRBV9